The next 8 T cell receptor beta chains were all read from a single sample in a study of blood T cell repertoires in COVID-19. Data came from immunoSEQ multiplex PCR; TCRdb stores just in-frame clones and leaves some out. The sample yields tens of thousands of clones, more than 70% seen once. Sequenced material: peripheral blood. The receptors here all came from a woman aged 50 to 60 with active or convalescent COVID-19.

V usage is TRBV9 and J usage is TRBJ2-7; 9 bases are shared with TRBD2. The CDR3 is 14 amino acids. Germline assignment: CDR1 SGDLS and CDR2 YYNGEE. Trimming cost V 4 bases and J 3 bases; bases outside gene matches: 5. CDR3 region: CASSQAGGSYEQYF. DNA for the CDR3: TGTGCCAGCAGCCAAGCGGGAGGAAGCTACGAGCAGTACTTC.

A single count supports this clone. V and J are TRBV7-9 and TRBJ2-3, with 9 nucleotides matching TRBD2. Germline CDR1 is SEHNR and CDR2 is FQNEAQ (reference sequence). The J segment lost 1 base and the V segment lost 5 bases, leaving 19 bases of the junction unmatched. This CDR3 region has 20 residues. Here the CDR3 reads CASSNPTLASGAPRTDTQYF. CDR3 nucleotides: TGTGCCAGCAGCAACCCCACCCTGGCTAGCGGGGCTCCTCGCACAGATACGCAGTATTTT. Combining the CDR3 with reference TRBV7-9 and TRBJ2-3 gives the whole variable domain DTGVSQNPRHKITKRGQNVTFRCDPISEHNRLYWYRQTLGQGPEFLTYFQNEAQLEKSRLLSDRFSAERPKGSFSTLEIQRTEQGDSAMYLCASSNPTLASGAPRTDTQYFGPGTRLTVL.

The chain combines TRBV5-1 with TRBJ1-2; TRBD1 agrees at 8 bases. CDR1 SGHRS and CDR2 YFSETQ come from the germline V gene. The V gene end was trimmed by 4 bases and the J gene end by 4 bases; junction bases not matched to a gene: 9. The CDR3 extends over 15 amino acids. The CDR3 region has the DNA TGCGCCAGCAGCCCGTCCGGGACAGGCCTCTATGGCTACACCTTC. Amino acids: CASSPSGTGLYGYTF.

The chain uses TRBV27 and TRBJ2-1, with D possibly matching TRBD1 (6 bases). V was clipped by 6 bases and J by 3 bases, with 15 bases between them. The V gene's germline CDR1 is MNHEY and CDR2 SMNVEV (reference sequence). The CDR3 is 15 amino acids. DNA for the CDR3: TGTGCCAGCAGAAGCGAGACAGGAATCTACAATGAGCAGTTCTTC. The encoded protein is CASRSETGIYNEQFF.

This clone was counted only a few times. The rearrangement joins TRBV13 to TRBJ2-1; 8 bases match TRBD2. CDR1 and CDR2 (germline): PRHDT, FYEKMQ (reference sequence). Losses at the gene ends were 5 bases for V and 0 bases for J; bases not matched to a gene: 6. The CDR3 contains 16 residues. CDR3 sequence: CASSHPSGSSYNEQFF. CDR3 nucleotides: TGTGCCAGCAGCCACCCGAGCGGGAGCTCCTACAATGAGCAGTTCTTC. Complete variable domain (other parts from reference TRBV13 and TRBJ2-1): AAGVIQSPRHLIKEKRETATLKCYPIPRHDTVYWYQQGPGQDPQFLISFYEKMQSDKGSIPDRFSAQQFSDYHSELNMSSLELGDSALYFCASSHPSGSSYNEQFFGPGTRLTVL.

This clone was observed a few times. The CDR3 DNA follows: TGTGCCAGCTCACCTTGGCAGGGGGCTGGTCAGCCCCAGCATTTT. Translating gives CASSPWQGAGQPQHF. V and J are TRBV18 and TRBJ1-5; TRBD1 matches 8 bases. Germline loops: CDR1 KGHSH, CDR2 LQKENI. CDR3 length: 15 residues. V shed 3 bases, J shed 6 bases, and the junction held 7 bases outside the gene matches. Based on the CDR3 plus reference TRBV18 and TRBJ1-5, the full variable domain is NAGVMQNPRHLVRRRGQEARLRCSPMKGHSHVYWYRQLPEEGLKFMVYLQKENIIDESGMPKERFSAEFPKEGPSILRIQQVVRGDSAAYFCASSPWQGAGQPQHFGDGTRLSIL.

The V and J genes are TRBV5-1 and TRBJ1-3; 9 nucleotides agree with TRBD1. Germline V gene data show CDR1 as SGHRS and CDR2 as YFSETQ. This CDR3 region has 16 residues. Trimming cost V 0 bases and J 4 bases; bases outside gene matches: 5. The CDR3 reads CASSLGNRGLGNTIYF. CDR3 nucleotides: TGCGCCAGCAGCTTGGGGAACAGGGGGCTCGGAAACACCATATATTTT.

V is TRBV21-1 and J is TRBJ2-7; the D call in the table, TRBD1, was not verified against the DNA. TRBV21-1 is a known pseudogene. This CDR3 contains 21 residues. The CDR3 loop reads CASSKVGLRDRTKNGLYEQYF. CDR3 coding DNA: TGTGCCAGCAGCAAGGTTGGTCTCCGGGACAGGACAAAAAATGGACTCTACGAGCAGTACTTC.